This TCR beta chain originates from a study of human T cells and chemical hapten exposure. Study at large: Sensitization employed 2% DPC on around 2 cm by around 2 cm of upper inner arm skin.

Described time point: pre-sensitization, week 0. The treatment: therapeutic diphenylcyclopropenone sensitization with weekly scalp DPC. TCRdb fed the RACE reads into MiXCR, producing one record per CDR3 protein. Among some 360,000 distinct CDR3 sequences, around 5.5% were seen once, and the ten largest hold 2.5% to 3%. Germline-derived CDR1 and CDR2 are LGHDT and YNNKEL (reference sequence). The CDR3 totals 13 residues. V lost 5 bases and J 6 bases, leaving 10 bases between the germline ends. In its sample, this clonotype was seen many times. The chain employs TRBV3-1 and TRBJ2-2; tentative D call: TRBD2 (6 bases). The sequence came from a woman between 45 and 60 years old with alopecia areata. Some clones in this sample may be carry-over from other donors' samples. Sequenced here: whole blood, sampled in connection with sensitization to the hapten diphenylcyclopropenone (DPC). The CDR3: CASSGDSAGELFF. Written as DNA, the CDR3 is TGTGCCAGCAGCGGGGACTCAGCCGGGGAGCTGTTTTTT.